These 5 T cell receptor beta chains were all obtained from the same sample, sequenced in a study of shared clonotypes between healthy human individuals. Profiled with immunoSEQ multiplex PCR; TCRdb holds only in-frame clones, not every one. Altogether almost 750,000 clones are present, 55% to 75% being singletons, with the ten largest covering approximately 1.7%. Sample: memory CD4+ T cells sorted from blood. Subset defined: CD45RA-negative fraction. The receptors come from a woman in her 30s in good health.

Comments on this clone: Different DNA sequences within this sample yield the same CDR3. This sequence joins TRBV9 and TRBJ2-1; no definite D call. Trimming stripped 0 bases from V and 9 bases from J, with 7 bases between. Germline assignment: CDR1 SGDLS and CDR2 YYNGEE. This CDR3 comprises 12 residues. CDR3 nucleotide sequence: TGTGCCAGCAGCGTAGGCCTCGGTGAGCAGTTCTTC. Residues: CASSVGLGEQFF.

V is TRBV6-5 and J is TRBJ1-2, with D unclear. Germline loops: CDR1 MNHEY, CDR2 SVGAGI. Trimming shortened V by 11 bases and J by 5 bases, and 15 bases separated the two germline ends. This CDR3 spans 12 amino acids. The CDR3 sequence is CAASRANYGYTF. CDR3 coding DNA: TGTGCCGCTTCGAGGGCAAATTATGGCTACACCTTC.

This chain joins TRBV18 and TRBJ2-5; a possible D gene is TRBD2 (5 bases). V was cut by 4 bases and J by 3 bases, with 18 bases left in between. Germline values: CDR1 KGHSH, CDR2 LQKENI. This CDR3 has 16 amino acids. CDR3 protein: CASSLRTGFMEETQYF. The DNA for the CDR3 is TGTGCCAGCTCACTCCGGACTGGGTTTATGGAAGAGACCCAGTACTTC.

This rearrangement joins TRBV28 to TRBJ2-7, with D possibly matching TRBD2 (6 bases). Germline V gene data show CDR1 as MDHEN and CDR2 as SYDVKM. This CDR3 is built from 15 residues. The V gene lost 6 bases and the J gene lost 0 bases, with 15 bases spanning the gap. CDR3 nucleotide sequence: TGTGCCAGCAGGGGGCGCGGGGCCAGCTCCTACGAGCAGTACTTC. Its protein product is CASRGRGASSYEQYF.

This clone was seen a handful of times. This specimen includes other DNA sequences encoding the same CDR3. The chain couples TRBV7-9 to TRBJ2-5; 7 bases line up with TRBD1. The CDR3 runs 14 residues. V gave up 2 bases and J gave up 5 bases; unmatched junction bases: 5. The germline V gene encodes CDR1 SEHNR and CDR2 FQNEAQ (reference sequence). The CDR3 sequence is CASSLKGAGETQYF. Here the CDR3 DNA reads TGTGCCAGCAGCTTAAAGGGGGCAGGGGAGACCCAGTACTTC.